Listed below are T cell receptor beta chains from one sample, sequenced in a study of blood T cell repertoires in COVID-19. Profiled with immunoSEQ multiplex PCR; TCRdb holds only in-frame clones, not every one. The sample records roughly 290,000 clones, about nine tenths being singletons. The sample taken for sequencing was PBMCs or T cells enriched from blood (not recorded which). Every receptor here comes from a woman aged 40-49 years who had recovered from COVID-19. The CDR3 runs from the conserved cysteine through the conserved F or W. A D gene is named only where the DNA matches it firmly. Clone sizes are given selectively: once, few, many, or a class where the clone is expanded.

d_call	v_call	j_call	clone_size	cdr3_aa	cdr3_nt
.	TRBV7-2	TRBJ2-1	.	CASSLPGEWNEQFF	TGTGCCAGCAGCCTCCCCGGGGAGTGGAATGAGCAGTTCTTC
.	TRBV18	TRBJ2-5	.	CASRQETQYF	TGTGCCAGCCGCCAAGAGACCCAGTACTTC
TRBD2	TRBV2	TRBJ2-7	.	CASSPGLAGAEQYF	TGTGCCAGCAGTCCGGGACTAGCGGGAGCAGAGCAGTACTTC
TRBD1	TRBV30	TRBJ2-7	.	CAWSRQGNEQYF	TGTGCCTGGAGTCGACAGGGTAACGAGCAGTACTTC
.	TRBV3-1/TRBV3-2	TRBJ2-2	.	CASSLRTLGELFF	TGTGCCAGCAGCCTGAGAACTCTCGGGGAGCTGTTTTTT
TRBD2	TRBV6-2/TRBV6-3	TRBJ2-3	.	CASSYSSYPNGRSADTQYF	TGTGCCAGCAGTTACTCGAGCTATCCTAACGGGAGGAGCGCAGATACGCAGTATTTT
.	TRBV5-6	TRBJ2-2	.	CASSLGQGIITGELFF	TGTGCCAGCAGCTTGGGGCAGGGCATTATCACCGGGGAGCTGTTTTTT
.	TRBV4-2	TRBJ2-1	.	CASAPRGRAYNEQFF	TGTGCCAGCGCACCAAGGGGGAGGGCCTACAATGAGCAGTTCTTC
.	TRBV6-6	TRBJ2-5	.	CASSQYWGGGETQYF	TGTGCCAGCAGTCAATATTGGGGAGGGGGAGAGACCCAGTACTTC
.	TRBV10-1	TRBJ1-1	.	CASSRGGGRGNTEAFF	TGCGCCAGCAGCCGCGGTGGGGGCCGGGGGAACACTGAAGCTTTCTTT
TRBD1	TRBV5-4	TRBJ2-3	.	CASSLGGQGAGDTQYF	TGTGCCAGCAGCTTGGGGGGACAGGGGGCGGGAGATACGCAGTATTTT
.	TRBV7-3	TRBJ2-6	once	CASSHSGRFLRSGANVLTF	TGTGCCAGCAGCCATAGCGGACGCTTCCTCCGGTCTGGGGCCAACGTCCTGACTTTC
.	TRBV7-9	TRBJ1-1	.	CASLRAGEHTEAFF	TGTGCCAGCCTCCGGGCGGGGGAGCACACTGAAGCTTTCTTT
TRBD2	TRBV3-1/TRBV3-2	TRBJ2-5	.	CASSQEKGTSVQETQYF	TGTGCCAGCAGCCAAGAGAAGGGGACTAGCGTCCAAGAGACCCAGTACTTC
.	TRBV4-2	TRBJ2-1	many	CASSQNRDSPFF	TGTGCCAGCAGCCAAAACCGGGACTCCCCGTTCTTC